This T cell receptor beta chain was retrieved from a study of T cell repertoires in cytomegalovirus infection. CDR1 SGHKS and CDR2 YYEKEE come from the germline V gene (reference sequence). The CDR3 runs 17 residues. The J segment lost 2 bases and the V segment lost 0 bases, leaving 7 bases of the junction unmatched. Overall study results and limits: Summed public TCR beta family frequency identified CMV carriers bearing the relevant HLA. Dominating the ex vivo response were TCR beta clonotypes that were CMV-specific and HLA-C-restricted.

With respect to this clonotype: What it binds is not known.

TCRdb redid the calling of the reads with MiXCR, one entry per CDR3 protein. The table has more than 650,000 distinct CDR3 sequences, roughly 35% seen once. Input material: PBMCs. The chain uses TRBV5-5 and TRBJ1-5; TRBD1 aligns across 8 bases. The clonotype was recovered from a human donor in good health (CMV status not recorded). Some clones in this sample may be carry-over from other donors' samples. The CDR3 is CASSLGSSGQGNQPQHF. The CDR3 DNA reads TGTGCCAGCAGCTTGGGTTCGTCGGGACAGGGCAATCAGCCCCAGCATTTT.